This T cell receptor (beta chain) was documented in a study of blood T cell repertoires in COVID-19. Here immunoSEQ multiplex PCR was the method, and the copy in TCRdb shows in-frame clones only, minus some. The repertoire includes 540,000 or so clones, around nine tenths of them detected once, and about 8% sits in the top ten. There are 14 residues in the CDR3. Germline CDR1 MRHNA, CDR2 SNTAGT. The V gene end was trimmed by 6 bases and the J gene end by 5 bases; junction bases not matched to a gene: 9. Material for sequencing was peripheral blood. The sequence was obtained from a woman aged 45-65 years with COVID-19, enrolled during active disease. This sequence joins TRBV6-4 and TRBJ2-7; 8 bases match TRBD1. The CDR3 region is CASSPTGTGNEQYF. CDR3 nucleotides: TGTGCCAGCAGCCCGACCGGGACAGGTAACGAGCAGTACTTC.